This T cell receptor (beta chain) is drawn from a study of shared clonotypes between healthy human individuals. Germline V gene sequence: CDR1 LNHDA, CDR2 SQIVND (reference sequence). The CDR3 sequence is 16 residues long. Trimming stripped 3 bases from V and 0 bases from J, with 11 bases between. Unsorted material relied on approximately 100 million PBMCs as the source of genomic DNA. Using immunoSEQ multiplex PCR, the repertoire was profiled, and TCRdb retains in-frame clones only, with some absent. The repertoire holds about 490,000 clones, with 70% to 80% as singletons. The chain joins TRBV19 to TRBJ2-2; weak D call: TRBD2 (6 bases). The clonotype was recovered from a middle-aged woman in good health. Some clones in this sample may be carry-over from other donors' samples. Sequencing was done on a sample of PBMCs. The CDR3 spells CASSIIAEPNTGELFF. Written as DNA, the CDR3 is TGTGCCAGTAGTATTATAGCGGAACCGAACACCGGGGAGCTGTTTTTT.